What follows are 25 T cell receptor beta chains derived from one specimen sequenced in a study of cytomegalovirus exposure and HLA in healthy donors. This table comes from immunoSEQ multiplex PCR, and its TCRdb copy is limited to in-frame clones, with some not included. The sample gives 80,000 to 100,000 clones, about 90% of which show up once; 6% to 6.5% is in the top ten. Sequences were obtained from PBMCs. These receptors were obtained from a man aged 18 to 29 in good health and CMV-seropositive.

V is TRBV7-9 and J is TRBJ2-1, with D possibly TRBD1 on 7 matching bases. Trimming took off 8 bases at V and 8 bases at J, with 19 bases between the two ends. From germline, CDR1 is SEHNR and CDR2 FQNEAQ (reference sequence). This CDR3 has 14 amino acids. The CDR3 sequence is CASGTRGVPDEQFF. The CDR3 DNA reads TGTGCCAGCGGTACCAGGGGGGTTCCCGATGAGCAGTTCTTC.

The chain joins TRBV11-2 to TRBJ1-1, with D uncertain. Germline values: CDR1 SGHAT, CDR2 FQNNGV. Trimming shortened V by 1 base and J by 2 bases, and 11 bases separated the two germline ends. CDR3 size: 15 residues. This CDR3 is CASSLGQAVNTEAFF. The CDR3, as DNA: TGTGCCAGCAGCTTAGGACAAGCGGTTAACACTGAAGCTTTCTTT.

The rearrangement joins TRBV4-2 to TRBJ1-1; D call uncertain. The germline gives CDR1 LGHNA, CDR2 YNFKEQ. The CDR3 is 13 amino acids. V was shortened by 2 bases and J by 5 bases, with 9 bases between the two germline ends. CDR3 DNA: TGTGCCAGCAGCCAAAAACACGAAACTGAAGCTTTCTTT. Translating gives CASSQKHETEAFF.

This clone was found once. The CDR3 loop is CASSNSDGGTYEQYF. The CDR3 DNA sequence: TGTGCCAGCAGCAACTCCGACGGAGGTACCTACGAGCAGTACTTC. The chain employs TRBV28 and TRBJ2-7, with D tentatively TRBD2 (5 bases). V gave up 6 bases and J gave up 2 bases, with 17 bases separating them. The CDR3 extends over 15 amino acids. CDR1 is MDHEN, CDR2 SYDVKM, per germline.

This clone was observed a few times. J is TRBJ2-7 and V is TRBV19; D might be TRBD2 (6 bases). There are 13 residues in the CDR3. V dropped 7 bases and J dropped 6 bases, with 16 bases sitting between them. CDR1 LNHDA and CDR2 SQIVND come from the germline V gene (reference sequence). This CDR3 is CASTAGGRREQYF. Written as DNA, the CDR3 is TGTGCCAGTACTGCCGGAGGGCGCCGCGAGCAGTACTTC. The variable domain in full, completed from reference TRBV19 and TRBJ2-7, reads DGGITQSPKYLFRKEGQNVTLSCEQNLNHDAMYWYRQDPGQGLRLIYYSQIVNDFQKGDIAEGYSVSREKKESFPLTVTSAQKNPTAFYLCASTAGGRREQYFGPGTRLTVT.

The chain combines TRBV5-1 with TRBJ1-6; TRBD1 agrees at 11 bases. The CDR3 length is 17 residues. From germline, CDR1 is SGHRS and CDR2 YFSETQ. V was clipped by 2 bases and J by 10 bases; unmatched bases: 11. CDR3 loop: CASSFNLPGQGVSPLHF. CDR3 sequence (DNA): TGCGCCAGCAGCTTCAATTTACCGGGACAGGGGGTATCACCCCTCCACTTT.

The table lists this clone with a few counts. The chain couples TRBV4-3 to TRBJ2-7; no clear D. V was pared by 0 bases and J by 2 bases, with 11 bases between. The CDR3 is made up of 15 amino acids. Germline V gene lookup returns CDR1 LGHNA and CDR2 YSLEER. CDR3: CASSQDYGSPYEQYF. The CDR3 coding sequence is TGCGCCAGCAGCCAAGATTACGGGTCCCCCTACGAGCAGTACTTC.

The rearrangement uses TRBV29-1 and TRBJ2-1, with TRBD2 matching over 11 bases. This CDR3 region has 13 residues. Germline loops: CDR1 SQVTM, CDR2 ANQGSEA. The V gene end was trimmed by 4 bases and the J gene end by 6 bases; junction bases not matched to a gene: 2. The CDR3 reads CSVVTSGTNEQFF. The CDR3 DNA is TGCAGCGTTGTGACTAGCGGGACCAATGAGCAGTTCTTC.

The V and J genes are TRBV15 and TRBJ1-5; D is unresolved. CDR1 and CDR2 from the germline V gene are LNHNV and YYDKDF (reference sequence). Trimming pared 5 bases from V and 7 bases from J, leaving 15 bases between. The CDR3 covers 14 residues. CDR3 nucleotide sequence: TGTGCCACCAGCCTTACCCCTGACTCACAGCCCCAGCATTTT. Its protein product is CATSLTPDSQPQHF.

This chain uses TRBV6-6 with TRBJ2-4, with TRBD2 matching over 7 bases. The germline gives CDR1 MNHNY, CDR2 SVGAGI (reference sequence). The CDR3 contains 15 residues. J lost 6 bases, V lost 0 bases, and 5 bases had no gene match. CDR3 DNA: TGTGCCAGCAGTTACTCCCCAGGGAGGGGAAACATTCAGTACTTC. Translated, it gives CASSYSPGRGNIQYF.

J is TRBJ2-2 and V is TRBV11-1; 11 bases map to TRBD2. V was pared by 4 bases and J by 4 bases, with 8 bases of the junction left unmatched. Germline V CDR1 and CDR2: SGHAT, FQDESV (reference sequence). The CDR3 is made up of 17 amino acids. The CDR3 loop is CASSSWTSGPITGELFF. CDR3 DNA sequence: TGTGCCAGCAGCTCCTGGACTAGCGGGCCGATCACCGGGGAGCTGTTTTTT.

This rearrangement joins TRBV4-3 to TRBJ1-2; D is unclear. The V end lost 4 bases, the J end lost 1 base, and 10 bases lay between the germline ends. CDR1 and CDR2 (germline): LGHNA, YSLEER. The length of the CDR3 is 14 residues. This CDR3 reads CASSPERVNYGYTF. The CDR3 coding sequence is TGCGCCAGCAGCCCCGAGAGGGTTAACTATGGCTACACCTTC.

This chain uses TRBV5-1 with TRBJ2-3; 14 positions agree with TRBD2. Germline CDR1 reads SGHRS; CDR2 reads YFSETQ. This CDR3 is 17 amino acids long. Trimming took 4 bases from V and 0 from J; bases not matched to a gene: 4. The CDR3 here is CASSPGLAGGSTDTQYF. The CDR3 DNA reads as TGCGCCAGCAGCCCCGGACTAGCGGGGGGAAGCACAGATACGCAGTATTTT.

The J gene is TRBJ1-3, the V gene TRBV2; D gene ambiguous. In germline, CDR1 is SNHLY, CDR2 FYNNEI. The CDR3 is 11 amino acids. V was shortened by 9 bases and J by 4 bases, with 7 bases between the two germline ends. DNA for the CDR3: TGTGCCAGGAGGGCAGGAAACACCATATATTTT. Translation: CARRAGNTIYF.

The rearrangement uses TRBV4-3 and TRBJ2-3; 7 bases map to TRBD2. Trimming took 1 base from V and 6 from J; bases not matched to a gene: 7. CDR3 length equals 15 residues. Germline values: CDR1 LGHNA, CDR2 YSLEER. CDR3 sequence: CASSQGPSGGDTQYF. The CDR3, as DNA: TGCGCCAGCAGCCAAGGACCTAGCGGTGGGGATACGCAGTATTTT.

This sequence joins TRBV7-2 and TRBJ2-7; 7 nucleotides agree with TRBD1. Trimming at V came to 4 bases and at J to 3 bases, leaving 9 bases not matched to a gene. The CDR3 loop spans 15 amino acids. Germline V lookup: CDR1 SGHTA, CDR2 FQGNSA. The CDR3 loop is CASSWTGTANYEQYF. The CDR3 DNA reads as TGTGCCAGCAGCTGGACCGGGACAGCCAACTACGAGCAGTACTTC. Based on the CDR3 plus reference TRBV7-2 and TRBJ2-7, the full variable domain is GAGVSQSPSNKVTEKGKDVELRCDPISGHTALYWYRQSLGQGLEFLIYFQGNSAPDKSGLPSDRFSAERTGGSVSTLTIQRTQQEDSAVYLCASSWTGTANYEQYFGPGTRLTVT.

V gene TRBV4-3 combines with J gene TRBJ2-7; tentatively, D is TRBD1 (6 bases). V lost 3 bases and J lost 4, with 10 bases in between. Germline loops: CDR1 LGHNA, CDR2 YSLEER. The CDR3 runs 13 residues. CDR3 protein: CASSQRTEYEQYF. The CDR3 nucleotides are TGCGCCAGCAGCCAGCGGACAGAATACGAGCAGTACTTC.

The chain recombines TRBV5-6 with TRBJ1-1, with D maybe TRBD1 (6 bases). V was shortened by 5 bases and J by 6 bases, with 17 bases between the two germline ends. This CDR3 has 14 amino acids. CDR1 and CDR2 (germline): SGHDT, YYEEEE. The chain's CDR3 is CASRFTGFNAEAFF. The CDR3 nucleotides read TGTGCCAGCAGGTTCACAGGGTTTAATGCTGAAGCTTTCTTT.

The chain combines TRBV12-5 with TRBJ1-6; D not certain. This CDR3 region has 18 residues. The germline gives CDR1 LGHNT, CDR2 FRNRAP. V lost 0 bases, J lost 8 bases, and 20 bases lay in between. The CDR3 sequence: CASGLVRSVFIGDSPLHF. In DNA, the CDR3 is TGTGCTAGTGGTTTGGTAAGGAGCGTGTTCATCGGTGATTCACCCCTCCACTTT. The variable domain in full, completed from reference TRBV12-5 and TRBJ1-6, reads DARVTQTPRHKVTEMGQEVTMRCQPILGHNTVFWYRQTMMQGLELLAYFRNRAPLDDSGMPKDRFSAEMPDATLATLKIQPSEPRDSAVYFCASGLVRSVFIGDSPLHFGNGTRLTVT.

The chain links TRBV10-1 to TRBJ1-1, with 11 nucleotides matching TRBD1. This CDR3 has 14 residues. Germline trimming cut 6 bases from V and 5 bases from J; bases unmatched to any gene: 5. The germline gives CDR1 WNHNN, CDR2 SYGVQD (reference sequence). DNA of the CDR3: TGCGCCAGCAGGGACAGGGGGCCTTGGACTGAAGCTTTCTTT. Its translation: CASRDRGPWTEAFF.

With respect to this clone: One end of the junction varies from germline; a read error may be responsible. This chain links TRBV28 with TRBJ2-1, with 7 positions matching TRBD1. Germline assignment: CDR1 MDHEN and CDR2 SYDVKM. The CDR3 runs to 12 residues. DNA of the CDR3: TGTGCCAGCAGTTTAGTTCGGGACAGAATTCTCTTC. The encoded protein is CASSLVRDRILF.

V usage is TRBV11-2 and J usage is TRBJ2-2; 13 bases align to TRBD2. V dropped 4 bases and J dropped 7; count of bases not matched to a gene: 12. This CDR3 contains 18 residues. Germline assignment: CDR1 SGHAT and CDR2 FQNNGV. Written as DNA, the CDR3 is TGTGCCAGCAGCTCTAAAGGACTAGCGGGAGAGGTCCGCGGGGAGCTGTTTTTT. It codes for CASSSKGLAGEVRGELFF. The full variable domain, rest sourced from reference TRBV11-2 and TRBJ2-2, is EAGVAQSPRYKIIEKRQSVAFWCNPISGHATLYWYQQILGQGPKLLIQFQNNGVVDDSQLPKDRFSAERLKGVDSTLKIQPAKLEDSAVYLCASSSKGLAGEVRGELFFGEGSRLTVL.

Here the CDR3 DNA reads TGTGCCAGCGGACTGACAGGGACCAAAAACTATGGCTACACCTTC. As protein: CASGLTGTKNYGYTF. The chain is built from TRBV21-1 and TRBJ1-2; the listed D gene, TRBD1, was not tested against the DNA. TRBV21-1 is given as a pseudogene. CDR3 size: 15 residues.

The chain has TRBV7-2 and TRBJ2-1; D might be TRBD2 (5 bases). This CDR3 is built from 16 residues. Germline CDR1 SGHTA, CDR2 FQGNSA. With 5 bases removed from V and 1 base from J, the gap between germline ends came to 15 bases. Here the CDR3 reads CASSRRAEVSYNEQFF. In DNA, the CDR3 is TGTGCCAGCAGCCGGAGAGCGGAAGTGTCCTACAATGAGCAGTTCTTC.

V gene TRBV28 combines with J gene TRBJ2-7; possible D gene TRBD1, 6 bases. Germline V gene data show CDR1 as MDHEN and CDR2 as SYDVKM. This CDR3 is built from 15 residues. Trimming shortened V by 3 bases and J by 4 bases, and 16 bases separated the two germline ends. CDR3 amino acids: CASSFLAGGWYEQYF. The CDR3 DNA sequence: TGTGCCAGCAGTTTCCTGGCTGGGGGCTGGTACGAGCAGTACTTC. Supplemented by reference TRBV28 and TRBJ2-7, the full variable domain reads DVKVTQSSRYLVKRTGEKVFLECVQDMDHENMFWYRQDPGLGLRLIYFSYDVKMKEKGDIPEGYSVSREKKERFSLILESASTNQTSMYLCASSFLAGGWYEQYFGPGTRLTVT.